These 26 T cell receptor beta chains were all obtained from the same sample, sequenced in a study of T cells in Graves' hyperthyroidism and ophthalmopathy. RNA transcripts yielded amplified TCR beta CDR3 regions. First-round RT-PCR with HTBI primers amplified the TCR CDR3 region. TCRdb ran MiXCR on the multiplex PCR reads and lists one entry per CDR3 protein. The sample contains approximately 200,000 distinct CDR3 sequences, around 18% of which appear only once. The specimen sequenced was blood. The origin of the receptors is a man in his forties with Graves' hyperthyroidism.

This rearrangement joins TRBV20-1 to TRBJ2-5; D is unresolved. V was shortened by 3 bases and J by 5 bases, with 10 bases between the two germline ends. The germline gives CDR1 DFQATT, CDR2 SNEGSKA (reference sequence). This CDR3 has 12 amino acids. The DNA of the CDR3 is TGCAGTGCTAGGTGGAGTCGGGAGACCCAGTACTTC. This encodes CSARWSRETQYF.

This clonotype was counted many times. This chain links TRBV11-2 with TRBJ1-1, with D unclear. The CDR3 sequence is 14 residues long. Germline CDR1 SGHAT, CDR2 FQNNGV. Trimming left V 5 bases short and J 2 bases short, with 12 bases between. The CDR3 sequence is CASSLLILNTEAFF. As DNA, the CDR3 is TGTGCCAGCAGCCTACTTATCTTAAACACTGAAGCTTTCTTT.

This clonotype was recorded a few times. One junction end disagrees with the germline gene, perhaps due to a read error. The V gene is TRBV6-1, the J gene TRBJ1-4; no firm D call. CDR3 length: 15 amino acids. From germline, CDR1 is MNHNS and CDR2 SASEGT. This CDR3 is CASNEVAPTNEKLFF. CDR3 nucleotides: TGTGCCAGCAATGAAGTAGCCCCAACTAATGAAAAACTGTTTTTT.

The V gene is TRBV7-2, the J gene TRBJ2-3; possibly TRBD2 for D (6 bases). CDR3 length: 15 amino acids. Per germline, CDR1 SGHTA and CDR2 FQGNSA. Trimming pared 4 bases from V and 0 bases from J, leaving 11 bases between. The CDR3 region is CASSSGRGSTDTQYF. CDR3 DNA sequence: TGTGCCAGCAGCTCGGGCCGGGGGAGCACAGATACGCAGTATTTT.

This clonotype was detected ten times or more. The V gene is TRBV28, the J gene TRBJ1-2; 10 bases are a match to TRBD1. V lost 5 bases to trimming and J lost 3 bases; unmatched junction nucleotides: 6. This CDR3 has 15 amino acids. The germline V gene has CDR1 MDHEN and CDR2 SYDVKM. This CDR3 is CASSPAGTGDYGYTF. The CDR3 DNA reads as TGTGCCAGCAGTCCCGCCGGGACAGGGGACTATGGCTACACCTTC.

The chain combines TRBV18 with TRBJ2-2, with D hard to call. Germline loops: CDR1 KGHSH, CDR2 LQKENI. This CDR3 is 16 amino acids long. V lost 1 base to trimming and J lost 0 bases, with 9 bases between them. CDR3: CASSPQAQTNTGELFF. CDR3 nucleotides: TGTGCCAGCTCACCACAGGCACAGACGAACACCGGGGAGCTGTTTTTT.

The chain employs TRBV6-1 and TRBJ1-5; D possibly corresponds to TRBD1 (5 bases). Deletions cut 3 bases from V and 8 bases from J, with 8 bases between. The CDR3 consists of 12 residues. The germline V gene has CDR1 MNHNS and CDR2 SASEGT. The CDR3, as DNA: TGTGCCAGCAGTGACCGGGGGAAGCCCCAGCATTTT. Amino acid sequence: CASSDRGKPQHF.

V gene TRBV11-2 combines with J gene TRBJ1-2; no definite D call. The CDR3 has 12 residues. CDR1 SGHAT and CDR2 FQNNGV come from the germline V gene. V dropped 1 base and J dropped 7 bases, with 7 bases sitting between them. CDR3 residues: CASSLVPGGYTF. CDR3 sequence (DNA): TGTGCCAGCAGCTTAGTGCCGGGTGGCTACACCTTC.

This clonotype was counted only a few times. The chain employs TRBV20-1 and TRBJ2-1; weak D call: TRBD2 (7 bases). This CDR3 comprises 15 residues. V dropped 6 bases and J dropped 4 bases, with 19 bases sitting between them. The germline CDR1 and CDR2 sequences are DFQATT and SNEGSKA (reference sequence). CDR3: CSAERGGSVYNEQFF. The CDR3 DNA reads TGCAGTGCCGAGAGGGGGGGCTCGGTTTACAATGAGCAGTTCTTC.

The chain carries TRBV5-1 and TRBJ2-1, with D perhaps TRBD2 (6 bases). Germline CDR1 and CDR2: SGHRS and YFSETQ. This CDR3 is 12 amino acids long. V was pared by 8 bases and J by 7 bases, with 13 bases between. CDR3 residues: CASSGTPNEQFF. CDR3 in DNA: TGCGCCAGTAGCGGAACACCAAATGAGCAGTTCTTC.

This clonotype was seen many times. The chain uses TRBV5-1 and TRBJ1-6; TRBD1 matches 8 bases. The V segment lost 2 bases and the J segment 8 bases; nucleotides outside the gene matches: 6. The CDR3 is made up of 15 amino acids. Germline values: CDR1 SGHRS, CDR2 YFSETQ. The CDR3 is CASSFRQGLDSPLHF. The CDR3 DNA sequence: TGCGCCAGCAGCTTCCGACAGGGGCTGGATTCACCCCTCCACTTT.

The CDR3 nucleotides are TGTGCCACCAGTGATTCTGGTAGCAATCAGCCCCAGCATTTT. As protein: CATSDSGSNQPQHF. This chain joins TRBV24-1 and TRBJ1-5; D not certain. In germline, CDR1 is KGHDR, CDR2 SFDVKD. The CDR3 sequence is 14 residues long. Trimming cost V 2 bases and J 0 bases, with 4 bases left between them.

The chain links TRBV5-5 to TRBJ1-1, with 10 bases matching TRBD1. J lost 5 bases, V lost 6 bases, and 4 bases had no gene match. This CDR3 is 13 amino acids long. Germline V gene lookup returns CDR1 SGHKS and CDR2 YYEKEE (reference sequence). CDR3 in DNA: TGTGCCAGCAACGACAGGGGGCCTACTGAAGCTTTCTTT. Residues: CASNDRGPTEAFF.

This clonotype appeared a single time. A much larger clone is a single base away; this may be a read error. It is likely a read error, because the conserved phenylalanine at the end of the CDR3 is missing. V usage is TRBV19 and J usage is TRBJ2-2; D not resolved. Germline V gene data show CDR1 as LNHDA and CDR2 as SQIVND (reference sequence). CDR3 size: 15 residues. V shed 5 bases and J shed 1 base, with 11 bases lying between them. CDR3 in DNA: TGTGCCAGTAGTTTGGGTGCTGGGAACACCGGGGAGCTGTTTTCT. This gives the protein CASSLGAGNTGELFS.

Ten or more counts support this clonotype. The chain couples TRBV15 to TRBJ1-2; a weak D match, TRBD1 (6 bases). Trimming shortened V by 0 bases and J by 3 bases, and 17 bases separated the two germline ends. Germline V gene data show CDR1 as LNHNV and CDR2 as YYDKDF (reference sequence). The CDR3 runs 17 residues. The CDR3 DNA follows: TGTGCCACCAGCAGAGATTTGGGCACTCAGGGGTACTATGGCTACACCTTC. Residues: CATSRDLGTQGYYGYTF.

This clonotype was detected only a few times. A single base separates this from a much larger clone, so it may be a read error. For the CDR3, the DNA is TGTGCCAGCAGTGAAGCTGATGGCTGCGAGCAGTACTTC. It yields the protein CASSEADGCEQYF. The chain employs TRBV2 and TRBJ2-7; D remains unclear. The CDR3 length is 13 residues. Trimming pared 0 bases from V and 6 bases from J, leaving 9 bases between. CDR1 SNHLY and CDR2 FYNNEI come from the germline V gene.

Ten or more counts support this clonotype. The chain employs TRBV28 and TRBJ1-6; no clear D gene. V lost 5 bases and J 6 bases, leaving 14 bases between the germline ends. Germline lookup yields CDR1 MDHEN and CDR2 SYDVKM. This CDR3 spans 15 amino acids. CDR3 residues: CASSLNGPVNSPLHF. In DNA form, the CDR3 reads TGTGCCAGCAGTCTAAACGGGCCAGTTAATTCACCCCTCCACTTT.

This clonotype has a handful of counts. The chain recombines TRBV6-1 with TRBJ2-1, with 7 bases aligning to TRBD1. This CDR3 is 16 amino acids long. Germline V gene lookup returns CDR1 MNHNS and CDR2 SASEGT. Germline trimming cut 4 bases from V and 3 bases from J; bases unmatched to any gene: 9. CDR3 in DNA: TGTGCCAGCAGTGTTAAAACAGGGGTGGGCTACAATGAGCAGTTCTTC. It specifies CASSVKTGVGYNEQFF.

This clonotype showed up just a few times. One end of the junction fails to match germline, which may point to a read error. This chain connects TRBV7-2 to TRBJ2-4; TRBD1 agrees at 7 bases. The germline V gene has CDR1 SGHTA and CDR2 FQGNSA. This CDR3 comprises 19 residues. The CDR3: CASSSWTARGREAKNTQYF. The CDR3 DNA reads TGTGCCAGCAGCTCTTGGACAGCCAGGGGGAGAGAGGCCAAAAACACTCAGTACTTC.

This clonotype has only a few counts. The rearrangement joins TRBV28 to TRBJ1-1; D is unresolved. This CDR3 region has 15 residues. Germline V gene lookup returns CDR1 MDHEN and CDR2 SYDVKM. V gave up 2 bases and J gave up 1 base, with 11 bases separating them. The CDR3 here is CASSLLDMGNTEAFF. CDR3 DNA: TGTGCCAGCAGTTTACTAGATATGGGGAACACTGAAGCTTTCTTT.

At least ten counts were recorded for this clonotype. The chain employs TRBV5-1 and TRBJ2-7, with D maybe TRBD1 (5 bases). V dropped 3 bases and J dropped 0 bases, with 10 bases sitting between them. The CDR3 is 14 amino acids. The germline V gene has CDR1 SGHRS and CDR2 YFSETQ. The CDR3 DNA is TGCGCCAGCAGCTCGACAGCTAGCTCCTACGAGCAGTACTTC. Its translation: CASSSTASSYEQYF.

This clonotype occurred many times. The CDR3 is CASSTRLAGGSYEQYF. CDR3 sequence (DNA): TGTGCCAGCAGTACCCGACTAGCGGGGGGGTCCTACGAGCAGTACTTC. The genes are TRBV6-1 and TRBJ2-7; 14 nucleotides agree with TRBD2. V gave up 5 bases and J gave up 1 base; unmatched junction bases: 4. The V gene's germline CDR1 is MNHNS and CDR2 SASEGT. This CDR3 is 16 amino acids long.

The rearrangement uses TRBV5-5 and TRBJ1-1; TRBD1 might be the D (5 bases). The V end lost 2 bases, the J end lost 0 bases, and 8 bases lay between the germline ends. This CDR3 is 14 amino acids long. Per the germline V gene, CDR1 is SGHKS and CDR2 is YYEKEE (reference sequence). CDR3 region: CASSLQALNTEAFF. CDR3 coding DNA: TGTGCCAGCAGCTTACAGGCCCTGAACACTGAAGCTTTCTTT.

This clonotype has a count of ten or more. The genes are TRBV18 and TRBJ2-5; 9 bases fit TRBD2. This CDR3 is built from 17 residues. Germline-derived CDR1 and CDR2 are KGHSH and LQKENI. Trimming at V came to 1 base and at J to 4 bases, leaving 10 bases not matched to a gene. The CDR3: CASSPRVTSGQRETQYF. The DNA for the CDR3 is TGTGCCAGCTCACCACGGGTCACTAGCGGGCAGAGAGAGACCCAGTACTTC.

This clonotype was seen repeatedly, ten times or more. This rearrangement joins TRBV7-2 to TRBJ2-1; 14 positions agree with TRBD2. The germline CDR1 and CDR2 sequences are SGHTA and FQGNSA. The V segment lost 5 bases and the J segment 3 bases; nucleotides outside the gene matches: 9. The CDR3 runs 18 residues. CDR3 region: CASSTKTSGGAYYNEQFF. The CDR3 DNA follows: TGTGCCAGCAGCACTAAGACTAGCGGGGGGGCCTACTACAATGAGCAGTTCTTC.

In this sample, this clonotype turned up many times. The rearrangement joins TRBV5-1 to TRBJ1-2, with TRBD1 identical over 7 bases. The trim removed 3 bases at V and 4 bases at J, leaving 3 bases unmatched. The CDR3 length is 13 residues. Per germline, CDR1 SGHRS and CDR2 YFSETQ. Written as DNA, the CDR3 is TGCGCCAGCAGCTATGCAGGGGGCTATGGCTACACCTTC. Its protein is CASSYAGGYGYTF.